This T cell receptor beta chain was sequenced in a study of blood T cell repertoires in COVID-19. Study in general: PBMCs, B-cell-depleted T cells, or T cells were the source of the cDNA or gDNA that made up the material.

Trimming took 0 bases from V and 7 from J, leaving 19 bases between them. CDR3 length: 17 amino acids. Germline CDR1 and CDR2: LNHDA and SQIVND (reference sequence). Original processing notes: Amplification with reference gene primers provided the estimates of nucleated cell counts. Profiling relied on immunoSEQ multiplex PCR, and the TCRdb table lists in-frame clones only, not all of them. The DNA gave D and trimming, while V, J and clone size come from that table. This table has some 100,000 clones, roughly 89% appearing once. The receptor comes from a woman of 80 years or more with active COVID-19. The rearrangement uses TRBV19 and TRBJ2-1; D is perhaps TRBD2 (6 bases). The material sequenced was peripheral blood. CDR3 nucleotide sequence: TGTGCCAGTAGTATAGATTCCCCGACGACTAGAGGGAATGAGCAGTTCTTC. Residues: CASSIDSPTTRGNEQFF.